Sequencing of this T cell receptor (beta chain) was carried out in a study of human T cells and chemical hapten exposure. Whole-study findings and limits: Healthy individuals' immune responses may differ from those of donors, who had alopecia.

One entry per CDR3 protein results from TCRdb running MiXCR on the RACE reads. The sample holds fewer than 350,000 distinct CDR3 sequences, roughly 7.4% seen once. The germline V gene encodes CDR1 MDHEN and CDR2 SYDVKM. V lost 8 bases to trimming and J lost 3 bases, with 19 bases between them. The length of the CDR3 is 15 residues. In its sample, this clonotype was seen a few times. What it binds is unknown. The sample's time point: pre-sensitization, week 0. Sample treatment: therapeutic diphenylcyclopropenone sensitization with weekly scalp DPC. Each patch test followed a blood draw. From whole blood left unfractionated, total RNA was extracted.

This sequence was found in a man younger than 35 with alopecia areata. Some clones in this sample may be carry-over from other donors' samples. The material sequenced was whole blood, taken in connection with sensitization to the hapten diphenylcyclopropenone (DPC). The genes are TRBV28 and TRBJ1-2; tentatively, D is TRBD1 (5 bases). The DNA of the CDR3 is TGTGCCAGCTCTCACCCCATTGGGGGGGACTATGGCTACACCTTC. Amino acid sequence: CASSHPIGGDYGYTF.